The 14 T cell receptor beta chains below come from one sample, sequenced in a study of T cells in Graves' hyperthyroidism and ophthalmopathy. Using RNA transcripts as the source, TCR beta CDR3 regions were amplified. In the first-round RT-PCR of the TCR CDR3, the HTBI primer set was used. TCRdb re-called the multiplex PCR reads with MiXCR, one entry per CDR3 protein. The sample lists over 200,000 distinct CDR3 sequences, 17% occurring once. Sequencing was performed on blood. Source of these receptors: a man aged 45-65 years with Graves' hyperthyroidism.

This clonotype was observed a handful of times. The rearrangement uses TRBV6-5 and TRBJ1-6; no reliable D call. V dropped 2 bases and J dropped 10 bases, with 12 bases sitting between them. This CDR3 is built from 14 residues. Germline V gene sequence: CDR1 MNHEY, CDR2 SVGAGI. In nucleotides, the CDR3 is TGTGCCAGCAGTTACACCGGTGTTAAGTCACCCCTCCACTTT. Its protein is CASSYTGVKSPLHF.

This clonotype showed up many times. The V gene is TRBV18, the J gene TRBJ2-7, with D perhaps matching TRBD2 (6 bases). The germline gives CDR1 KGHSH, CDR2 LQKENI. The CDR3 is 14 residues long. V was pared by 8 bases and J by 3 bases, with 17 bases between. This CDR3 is CASSWTNQGYEQYF. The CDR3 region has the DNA TGTGCCAGCAGCTGGACTAATCAGGGCTACGAGCAGTACTTC. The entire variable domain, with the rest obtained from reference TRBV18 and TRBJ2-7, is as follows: NAGVMQNPRHLVRRRGQEARLRCSPMKGHSHVYWYRQLPEEGLKFMVYLQKENIIDESGMPKERFSAEFPKEGPSILRIQQVVRGDSAAYFCASSWTNQGYEQYFGPGTRLTVT.

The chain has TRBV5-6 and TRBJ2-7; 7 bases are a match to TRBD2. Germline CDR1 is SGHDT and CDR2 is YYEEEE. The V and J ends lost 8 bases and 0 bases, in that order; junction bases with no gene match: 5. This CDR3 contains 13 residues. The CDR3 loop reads CASSAGLSYEQYF. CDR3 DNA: TGTGCCAGTTCAGCGGGACTCTCCTACGAGCAGTACTTC. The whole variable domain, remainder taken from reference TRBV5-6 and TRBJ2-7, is DAGVTQSPTHLIKTRGQQVTLRCSPKSGHDTVSWYQQALGQGPQFIFQYYEEEERQRGNFPDRFSGHQFPNYSSELNVNALLLGDSALYLCASSAGLSYEQYFGPGTRLTVT.

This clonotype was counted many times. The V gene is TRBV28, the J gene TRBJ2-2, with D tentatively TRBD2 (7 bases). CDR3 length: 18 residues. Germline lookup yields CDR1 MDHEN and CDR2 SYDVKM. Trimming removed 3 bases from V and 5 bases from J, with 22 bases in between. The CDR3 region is CASSFWFQREGGTGELFF. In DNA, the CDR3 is TGTGCCAGCAGTTTTTGGTTCCAGCGGGAAGGGGGAACCGGGGAGCTGTTTTTT.

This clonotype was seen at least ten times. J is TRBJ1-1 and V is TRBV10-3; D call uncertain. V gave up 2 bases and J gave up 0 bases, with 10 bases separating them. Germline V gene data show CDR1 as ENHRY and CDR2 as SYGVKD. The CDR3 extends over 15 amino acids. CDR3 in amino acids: CAISERAAMNTEAFF. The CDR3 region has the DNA TGTGCCATCAGTGAGAGGGCAGCAATGAACACTGAAGCTTTCTTT.

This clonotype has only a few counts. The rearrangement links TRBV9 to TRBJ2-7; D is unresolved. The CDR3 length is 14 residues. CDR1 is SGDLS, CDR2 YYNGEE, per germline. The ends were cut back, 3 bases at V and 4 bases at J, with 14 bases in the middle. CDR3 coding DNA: TGTGCCAGCAGCGATACAGCCTTGGGTTACGAGCAGTACTTC. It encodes CASSDTALGYEQYF.

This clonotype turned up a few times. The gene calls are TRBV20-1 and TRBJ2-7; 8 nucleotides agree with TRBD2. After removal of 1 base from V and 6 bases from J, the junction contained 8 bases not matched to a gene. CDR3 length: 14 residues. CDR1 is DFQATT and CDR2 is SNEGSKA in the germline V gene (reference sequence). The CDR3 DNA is TGCAGTGCTAGAGGAGGTAGCGGGACGTTCGAGCAGTACTTC. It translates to CSARGGSGTFEQYF.

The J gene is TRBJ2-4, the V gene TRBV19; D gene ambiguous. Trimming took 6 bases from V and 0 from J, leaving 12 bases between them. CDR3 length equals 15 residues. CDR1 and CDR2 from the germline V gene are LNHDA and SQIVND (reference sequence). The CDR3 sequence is CASSHLGIAKNIQYF. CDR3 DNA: TGTGCCAGTAGCCACCTAGGGATAGCCAAAAACATTCAGTACTTC.

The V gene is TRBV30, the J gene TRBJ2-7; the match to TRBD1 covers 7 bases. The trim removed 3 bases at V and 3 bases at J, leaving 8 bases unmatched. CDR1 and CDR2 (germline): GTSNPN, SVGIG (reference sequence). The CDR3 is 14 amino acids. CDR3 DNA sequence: TGTGCCTGGAGCCAGACAGGGAATAGCTACGAGCAGTACTTC. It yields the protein CAWSQTGNSYEQYF.

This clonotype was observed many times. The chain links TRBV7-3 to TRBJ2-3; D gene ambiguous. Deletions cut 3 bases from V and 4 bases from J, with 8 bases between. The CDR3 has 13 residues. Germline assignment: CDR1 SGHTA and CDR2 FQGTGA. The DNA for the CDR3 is TGTGCCAGCAGCTTCCGATGGGCAGATACGCAGTATTTT. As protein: CASSFRWADTQYF.

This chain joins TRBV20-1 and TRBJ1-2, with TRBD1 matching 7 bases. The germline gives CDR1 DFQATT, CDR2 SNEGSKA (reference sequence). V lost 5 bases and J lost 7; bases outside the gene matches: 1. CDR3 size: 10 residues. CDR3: CSAPGGGYTF. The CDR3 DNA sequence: TGCAGTGCTCCAGGGGGTGGCTACACCTTC.

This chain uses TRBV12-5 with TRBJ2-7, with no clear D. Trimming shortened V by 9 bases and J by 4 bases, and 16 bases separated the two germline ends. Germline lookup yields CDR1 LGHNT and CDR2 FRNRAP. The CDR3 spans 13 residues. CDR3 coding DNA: TGTGCTAGGCCCGATCCATTGCGATACGAGCAGTACTTC. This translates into CARPDPLRYEQYF.

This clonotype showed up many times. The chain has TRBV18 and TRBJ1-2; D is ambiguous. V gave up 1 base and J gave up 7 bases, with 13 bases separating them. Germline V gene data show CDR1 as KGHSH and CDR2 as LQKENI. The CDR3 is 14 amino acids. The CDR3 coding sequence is TGTGCCAGCTCACCACGACATCCCGAGGGTGGCTACACCTTC. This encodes CASSPRHPEGGYTF.

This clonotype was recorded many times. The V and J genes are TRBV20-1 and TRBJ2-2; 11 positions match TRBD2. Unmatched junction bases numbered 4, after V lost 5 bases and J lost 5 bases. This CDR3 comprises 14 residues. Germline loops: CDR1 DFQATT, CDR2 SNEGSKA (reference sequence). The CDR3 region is CSALAGGATGELFF. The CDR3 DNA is TGCAGTGCTTTAGCGGGAGGGGCTACCGGGGAGCTGTTTTTT.